This paragraph reports one T cell receptor beta chain. The data were taken from a study of CD8+CD57+ T cells in acquired aplastic anemia. This CDR3 is 13 amino acids long. V lost 4 bases and J 3 bases, leaving 8 bases between the germline ends. Germline CDR1 is SGDLS and CDR2 is YYNGEE. By flow cytometry, patients selected for sequencing had shown an expansion of CD8+CD57+ cells. Genomic DNA served as template for TCR beta VDJ and CDR3 profiling. In TCRdb, the reads were re-called with MiXCR into one record per CDR3 protein. The table lists approximately 150,000 distinct CDR3 sequences, over 55% of them singletons.

The TCR was taken from a human donor with aplastic anemia. This chain links TRBV9 with TRBJ1-3; D gene uncertain. Sequenced sample: sorted CD4+, CD8+, or CD8+CD57+ T cells (not recorded which) from PBMCs. As DNA, the CDR3 is TGTGCCAGCAGCACGAACGGTGGAAACACCATATATTTT. Protein product: CASSTNGGNTIYF. Full variable domain (missing parts from reference TRBV9 and TRBJ1-3): DSGVTQTPKHLITATGQRVTLRCSPRSGDLSVYWYQQSLDQGLQFLIQYYNGEERAKGNILERFSAQQFPDLHSELNLSSLELGDSALYFCASSTNGGNTIYFGEGSWLTVV.